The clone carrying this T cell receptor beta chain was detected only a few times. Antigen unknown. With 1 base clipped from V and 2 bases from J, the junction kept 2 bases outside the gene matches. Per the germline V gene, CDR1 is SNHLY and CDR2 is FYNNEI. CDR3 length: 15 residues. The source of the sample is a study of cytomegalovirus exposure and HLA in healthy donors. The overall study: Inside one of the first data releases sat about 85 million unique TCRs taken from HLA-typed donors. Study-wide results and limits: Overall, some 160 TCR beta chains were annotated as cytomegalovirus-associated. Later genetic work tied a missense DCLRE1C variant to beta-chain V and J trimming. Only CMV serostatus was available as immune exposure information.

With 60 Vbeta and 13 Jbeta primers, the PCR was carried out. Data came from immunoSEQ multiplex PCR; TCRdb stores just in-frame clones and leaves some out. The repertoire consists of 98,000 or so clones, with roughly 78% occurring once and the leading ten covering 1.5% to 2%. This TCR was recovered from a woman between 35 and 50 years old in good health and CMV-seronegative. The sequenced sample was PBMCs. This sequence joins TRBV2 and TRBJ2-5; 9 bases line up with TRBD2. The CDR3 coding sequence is TGTGCCAGCAGTGAAGGGACTAGCGCGCAAGAGACCCAGTACTTC. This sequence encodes CASSEGTSAQETQYF.